A selection of T cell receptor beta chains follows, all from one sample in a study of post-analysis software for immune sequencing data. TCRdb fed the PCR reads into MiXCR, producing one record per CDR3 protein. The sample holds some 190,000 distinct CDR3 sequences, 29% seen once. Sample: blood. These receptor sequences come from a girl aged 2 to 17 with multiple sclerosis. Each CDR3 is given without its conserved first and last residue. Each record gives: V gene, CDR3 protein.

TRBV28 ASSPRKASRPSSYNEQF
TRBV29-1 SVAGTSDSYTDTQY
TRBV28 ASSLGQGGTKLH
TRBV5-1 ASSLGLAAGTDTQY
TRBV5-1 ASSFGTTGDTEAF
TRBV30 AWVSDVSYEQY
TRBV18 ASSPLEGAEQF
TRBV7-2 ASSLARRGEKLF
TRBV25-1 ASSEWLKGSSYNSPLH
TRBV20-1 STGTGLSEKLF
TRBV12-3/TRBV12-4 ASTPGRSLMNTEAF
TRBV7-9 ASSLGGTPLH
TRBV3-1 ASRPQTGSNYGYT
TRBV3-1 ASSQIRDYTLNEQF
TRBV6-1 ASTFQGASGYGYT
TRBV5-1 ASSSPARATSGEHQETQY
TRBV5-5 ASSLYSQGGQPQH
TRBV6-1 ASSEKGSDPYEQY
TRBV12-3/TRBV12-4 ASAEMGGRSGANVLT
TRBV28 ASTIYEREINEQF
TRBV24-1 ATSGGGRKTQY
TRBV14 ASSQVHSPYGYT
TRBV10-2 ASSESTGNQPQH
TRBV5-1 ASRISSGGGTTNEKLF
TRBV6-5 ASSYLLGISPYEQY
TRBV20-1 SAYRLSGYGYT
TRBV11-2 ASSLAGQGNIQY
TRBV20-1 SARGSPAGYSYNEQF
TRBV12-3/TRBV12-4 ASRMETINEKLF